The present T cell receptor beta chain was sequenced within a study of OX40 agonist ivuxolimab in advanced cancers. Clones were read by immunoSEQ multiplex PCR, and TCRdb kept only the in-frame ones, dropping some. The top ten clones hold around 0.97% of a sample with approximately 81,000 clones, about 85% of them seen once. The CDR3 length is 13 residues. Between the trimmed V and J ends, which lost 5 bases and 3 bases, there was a span of 11 bases. From germline, CDR1 is KGHSH and CDR2 LQKENI. This clone was counted a few times. The rearrangement joins TRBV18 to TRBJ2-7, with no clear D. The sequencing used CD4+ or CD8+ T cells sorted from blood, collected in a trial of the OX40 agonist ivuxolimab. This receptor was identified in an adult with an advanced solid tumor such as melanoma, head and neck, liver or kidney cancer. This CDR3 is CASSTARNYEQYF. The CDR3 coding sequence is TGTGCCAGCTCAACCGCACGGAACTACGAGCAGTACTTC. The whole variable domain, remainder taken from reference TRBV18 and TRBJ2-7, is NAGVMQNPRHLVRRRGQEARLRCSPMKGHSHVYWYRQLPEEGLKFMVYLQKENIIDESGMPKERFSAEFPKEGPSILRIQQVVRGDSAAYFCASSTARNYEQYFGPGTRLTVT.